This T cell receptor beta chain was retrieved from a study of Ad26.COV2.S vaccination and SARS-CoV-2 variants. CDR1 is SGHKS, CDR2 YYEKEE, per germline (reference sequence). Deletions cut 4 bases from V and 3 bases from J, with 5 bases between. The CDR3 totals 11 residues. Repertoires were generated with immunoSEQ multiplex PCR, while TCRdb's copy carries only in-frame clones and drops some. There are 300,000 to 400,000 clones in the sample; 80% to 90% occur only once, and roughly 3.6% lies in the top ten. Treatment reported: 15 to 20 received Ad26.COV2.S at low or high dose, single or two shots; 5 received placebo; per-sample allocation not given. Sampling was done on day 63 after the first vaccine or placebo injection.

The sequencing here drew on peripheral blood, taken in a trial of Ad26.COV2.S vaccine versus placebo. The clonotype originates from a person between 18 and 65 years old who received the Ad26.COV2.S COVID-19 vaccine or a placebo. The rearrangement links TRBV5-5 to TRBJ2-7; D remains ambiguous. CDR3 protein: CASSPNYEQYF. The CDR3 DNA is TGTGCCAGCAGCCCCAACTACGAGCAGTACTTC. Drawing the rest from reference TRBV5-5 and TRBJ2-7, the complete variable domain is DAGVTQSPTHLIKTRGQQVTLRCSPISGHKSVSWYQQVLGQGPQFIFQYYEKEERGRGNFPDRFSARQFPNYSSELNVNALLLGDSALYLCASSPNYEQYFGPGTRLTVT.